This TCR beta chain is from a study of identical twins. This CDR3 comprises 13 residues. Unmatched junction bases numbered 6, after V lost 6 bases and J lost 6 bases. A universal primer site was incorporated via template switching, and the cDNA contained unique molecular identifiers. TCRdb redid the calling of the 5' RACE reads with MiXCR, one entry per CDR3 protein. The table includes roughly 720,000 distinct CDR3 sequences, 15% to 20% detected once. This clonotype was observed many times. In addition, the sample was reused for a study of T cells expressing NK-cell markers. From that paper: Just one sequenced donor of eight was HCMV-seronegative, while seven were seropositive.

The clonotype was recovered from a young woman in good health. The rearrangement uses TRBV12-3 or TRBV12-4 and TRBJ1-2; 8 bases fit TRBD1. The sequenced sample consisted of PBMCs. The CDR3 here is CASSTTGADGYTF. CDR3 nucleotide sequence: TGTGCCAGCAGCACGACAGGGGCTGATGGCTACACCTTC.